Detailed here is one TCR beta chain. This specimen belongs to a study of OX40 agonist ivuxolimab in advanced cancers. Study at large: Those treated in dose escalation had hepatocellular carcinoma, melanoma, renal cell cancer or head and neck cancer.

TCRdb's table, derived via immunoSEQ multiplex PCR, lists solely in-frame clones and lacks some. The sample records some 54,000 clones, 75% to 90% being singletons. CDR1 is SGHVS, CDR2 FQNEAQ, per germline. This CDR3 is 13 amino acids long. Trimming stripped 1 base from V and 4 bases from J, with 5 bases between. This receptor was taken from an adult with an advanced solid tumor such as melanoma, head and neck, liver or kidney cancer. V and J are TRBV7-8 and TRBJ1-5; the D is unclear. The source material was CD4+ or CD8+ T cells sorted from blood, sampled in a trial of the OX40 agonist ivuxolimab. CDR3 bases: TGTGCCAGCAGCTTAGAGGTGAATCAGCCCCAGCATTTT. Residues: CASSLEVNQPQHF.